The sequence of this T cell receptor beta chain was determined in a study of post-analysis software for immune sequencing data. Germline lookup yields CDR1 DFQATT and CDR2 SNEGSKA (reference sequence). The CDR3 covers 10 residues. The V end was cut by 3 bases, the J end by 4 bases, with 3 bases between. Points from the study as a whole: Patients carried 4 or 5 TRBV segments more frequently than controls did, and TRBV5-6, TRBV5-1 and TRBV20-1 were among them.

TCR beta cDNA libraries had unique molecular identifiers. MiXCR was run by TCRdb on the PCR reads, yielding one entry per CDR3 protein. The sample gives about 460,000 distinct CDR3 sequences, approximately 46% of which show up once; around 10% is in the top ten. This clonotype was seen only a few times. What it binds is not known. Material: blood. This chain links TRBV20-1 with TRBJ1-2, with D uncertain. The receptor comes from a girl aged 10-17 years with multiple sclerosis. The CDR3 coding sequence is TGCAGTGCTAGCGGCTATGGCTACACCTTC. Its protein is CSASGYGYTF.